The sequence of this T cell receptor beta chain was determined in a study of blood T cell repertoires in COVID-19. Study details: Sample material is recorded as cDNA or gDNA derived from T cells, B-cell-depleted T cells, or PBMCs.

Each participant's cohort was designated according to participant-reported clinical history. V was clipped by 6 bases and J by 0 bases, with 12 bases between them. Germline CDR1 is MNHEY and CDR2 is SVGAGI. CDR3 length: 14 residues. Measured with immunoSEQ multiplex PCR; TCRdb has only the in-frame clones, and not every one. The sample holds about 330,000 clones, about 90% seen once. The chain has TRBV6-5 and TRBJ2-7, with D possibly being TRBD2 (6 bases). This TCR came from a woman aged 30 to 39 who had recovered from COVID-19. The sequenced sample consisted of PBMCs or T cells enriched from blood (not recorded which). The CDR3 DNA reads TGTGCCAGCAGCCAGCGGGCAGTCTCCTACGAGCAGTACTTC. Amino acids: CASSQRAVSYEQYF.